A selection of T cell receptor beta chains follows, all from one sample in a study of blood T cells in healthy people across ages. TCRdb reanalysed the 5' RACE reads using MiXCR and keeps one entry per CDR3 protein. This table holds about 770,000 distinct CDR3 sequences, under 55% found once. Material for sequencing was blood. The origin of the receptors is a man in his 60s in good health. The CDR3 runs from the conserved cysteine through the conserved F or W. Each record gives: clone size, V gene, J gene, D gene, CDR3 protein, CDR3 DNA. The D gene is left open where the match is weak. The size entry is marked missing in some rows and otherwise reads once, few, many or a size class.

once	TRBV13	TRBJ2-3	.	CASSSTGLTPDTQYF	TGTGCCAGCAGCTCCACGGGCCTAACCCCAGATACGCAGTATTTT
.	TRBV6-1	TRBJ2-2	.	CASIDTSNTGELFF	TGTGCCAGCATAGACACCTCGAACACCGGGGAGCTGTTTTTT
.	TRBV29-1	TRBJ2-5	.	CSAGWGGRETQYF	TGCAGCGCCGGATGGGGGGGGCGGGAGACCCAGTACTTC
few	TRBV29-1	TRBJ2-7	.	CSVASRDSSYEQYF	TGCAGCGTTGCCAGCAGGGATAGCTCCTACGAGCAGTACTTC
.	TRBV7-9	TRBJ1-1	TRBD1	CASSSTRDRNTEAFF	TGTGCCAGCAGCTCTACTCGGGACAGGAACACTGAAGCTTTCTTT
few	TRBV7-2	TRBJ2-1	.	CASSLVRRAGQFF	TGTGCCAGCAGCTTAGTGAGAAGAGCTGGGCAGTTCTTC
.	TRBV6-2/TRBV6-3	TRBJ2-7	TRBD2	CASSRLAEYHEQYF	TGTGCCAGCAGTCGACTAGCGGAGTATCACGAGCAGTACTTC
.	TRBV6-1	TRBJ2-1	TRBD2	CASSPPWRGDYNEQFF	TGTGCCAGCAGCCCTCCCTGGCGGGGGGATTACAATGAGCAGTTCTTC
few	TRBV29-1	TRBJ2-7	.	CSVTRQSSSYEQYF	TGCAGCGTTACTCGACAGAGTAGCTCCTACGAGCAGTACTTC
.	TRBV7-2	TRBJ2-1	.	CASSPNVHNEQFF	TGTGCCAGCAGCCCAAATGTCCACAATGAGCAGTTCTTC
.	TRBV20-1	TRBJ2-5	.	CSATRDSSKTQYF	TGCAGTGCTACTCGGGACTCTTCGAAGACCCAGTACTTC
.	TRBV3-1	TRBJ2-1	TRBD2	CASSQYQRGSYNEQFF	TGTGCCAGCAGCCAATACCAGCGGGGGTCCTACAATGAGCAGTTCTTC
.	TRBV12-3/TRBV12-4	TRBJ1-2	.	CASRQAGLGGYTF	TGTGCCAGCAGGCAAGCAGGGTTGGGTGGCTACACCTTC
.	TRBV7-2	TRBJ1-2	.	CASSLESGYEGYTF	TGTGCCAGCAGCTTAGAATCGGGGTATGAGGGCTACACCTTC
many	TRBV20-1	TRBJ2-5	TRBD2	CSARGTSGVETQYF	TGCAGTGCTAGAGGGACTAGCGGGGTTGAGACCCAGTACTTC
once	TRBV27	TRBJ2-2	.	CASSPPTSGELFF	TGTGCCAGCAGTCCGCCGACTAGCGGGGAGCTGTTTTTT
.	TRBV11-2	TRBJ2-5	TRBD2	CASSPRVAGGPQTQYF	TGTGCCAGCAGCCCCCGGGTAGCGGGGGGCCCACAGACCCAGTACTTC
.	TRBV7-2	TRBJ2-7	.	CASTPTLLSYEQYF	TGTGCCAGCACCCCGACTCTTCTCTCCTACGAGCAGTACTTC
few	TRBV27	TRBJ1-2	.	CASSFDGVGGYTF	TGTGCCAGCAGTTTCGACGGGGTTGGTGGCTACACCTTC
.	TRBV7-3	TRBJ2-1	TRBD2	CASSLMGGSYNEQFF	TGTGCCAGCAGCTTAATGGGAGGGTCCTACAATGAGCAGTTCTTC
few	TRBV7-2	TRBJ2-1	.	CASSPTRVGEQFF	TGTGCCAGCAGCCCGACACGGGTTGGTGAGCAGTTCTTC
few	TRBV20-1	TRBJ2-3	TRBD2	CSARISGGGTDTQYF	TGCAGTGCTAGAATCAGCGGGGGCGGGACAGATACGCAGTATTTT
few	TRBV7-2	TRBJ2-1	.	CASSLALLTGSYNEQFF	TGTGCCAGCAGCTTAGCCCTCCTAACGGGCTCCTACAATGAGCAGTTCTTC
few	TRBV7-9	TRBJ2-7	.	CASSSAEKVYEQYF	TGTGCCAGCAGCAGTGCGGAGAAGGTCTACGAGCAGTACTTC
.	TRBV5-1	TRBJ1-1	.	CASSERPGQKSMNTEAFF	TGCGCCAGCAGCGAGAGACCGGGCCAAAAAAGCATGAACACTGAAGCTTTCTTT
few	TRBV7-2	TRBJ2-1	.	CASSSAGTAYNEQFF	TGTGCCAGCAGCTCAGCCGGGACGGCCTACAATGAGCAGTTCTTC
.	TRBV7-2	TRBJ2-7	.	CASSSTLGPYEQYF	TGTGCCAGCAGCTCCACCTTAGGTCCCTACGAGCAGTACTTC
.	TRBV20-1	TRBJ2-3	TRBD2	CSASRGEVDTQYF	TGCAGTGCTAGCCGGGGGGAGGTGGATACGCAGTATTTT
.	TRBV27	TRBJ2-5	.	CASTLIVGPGEETQYF	.
.	TRBV6-1	TRBJ1-1	.	CASSDRAGRNTEAFF	TGTGCCAGCAGTGATAGGGCAGGGAGGAACACTGAAGCTTTCTTT
.	TRBV3-1	TRBJ2-5	.	CASSQEGRSRTQYF	TGTGCCAGCAGCCAAGAAGGACGGAGCCGGACCCAGTACTTC
once	TRBV4-3	TRBJ1-6	.	CASSQGFAYQLDSPLHF	TGCGCCAGCAGCCAAGGTTTTGCATATCAGCTAGATTCACCCCTCCACTTT
.	TRBV29-1	TRBJ2-3	.	CSVTRTDTQYF	TGCAGCGTCACTCGCACAGATACGCAGTATTTT
.	TRBV7-2	TRBJ2-3	.	CASSQVGGQAGAGGKDTQYF	TGTGCCAGCAGCCAAGTCGGAGGACAGGCTGGTGCAGGGGGGAAAGATACGCAGTATTTT
.	TRBV6-5	TRBJ2-7	.	CASSRAGFYEQYF	TGTGCCAGCAGTCGGGCGGGGTTCTACGAGCAGTACTTC
.	TRBV20-1	TRBJ2-7	TRBD2	CSAGGGLAGATTLDEQYF	TGCAGTGCTGGTGGGGGGCTAGCGGGGGCGACGACTTTGGACGAGCAGTACTTC
.	TRBV7-9	TRBJ1-5	TRBD1	CASSLDEGQLQHF	TGTGCCAGCAGCTTAGATGAGGGACAGCTCCAGCATTTT
.	TRBV20-1	TRBJ1-2	.	CSASPSSVGGYTF	TGCAGTGCTAGTCCCTCCTCGGTAGGTGGCTACACCTTC
few	TRBV12-3/TRBV12-4	TRBJ2-7	.	CASSFLGYNEQYF	TGTGCCAGCAGTTTTTTAGGGTATAACGAGCAGTACTTC
.	TRBV2	TRBJ2-3	TRBD2	CASERTSGTFTDTQYF	TGTGCCAGCGAGAGGACTAGCGGGACGTTCACAGATACGCAGTATTTT
.	TRBV5-1	TRBJ1-5	.	CASSLDPGGNQPQHF	TGCGCCAGCAGCTTGGATCCAGGCGGCAATCAGCCCCAGCATTTT
.	TRBV2	TRBJ1-5	.	CASSGGAGDRIQHF	TGTGCCAGCAGTGGAGGGGCAGGGGATAGGATCCAGCATTTT
.	TRBV7-2	TRBJ1-1	.	CASSLGWAGRRMNTEAFF	TGTGCCAGCAGCTTAGGGTGGGCAGGGCGTCGGATGAACACTGAAGCTTTCTTT
once	TRBV16	TRBJ2-7	.	CASSLLKGYEQYF	TGTGCCAGCAGCCTCCTTAAGGGCTACGAGCAGTACTTC
.	TRBV6-2/TRBV6-3	TRBJ2-5	TRBD1	CASKPATGVNEQYF	TGTGCCAGCAAACCAGCGACAGGGGTCAATGAGCAGTACTTC
.	TRBV7-2	TRBJ2-1	TRBD1	CASGDRSEQFF	TGTGCCAGCGGGGACAGATCCGAGCAGTTCTTC
.	TRBV7-2	TRBJ2-4	TRBD1	CASSRDRGSNIQYF	TGTGCCAGCAGCCGGGACAGGGGGTCGAACATTCAGTACTTC
few	TRBV7-2	TRBJ2-7	TRBD2	CASSLRTSGGYEQYF	TGTGCCAGCAGCCTACGGACTAGCGGGGGCTACGAGCAGTACTTC
few	TRBV7-6	TRBJ2-1	TRBD2	CASSTRTSGGDNEQFF	TGTGCCAGCAGCACACGGACTAGCGGGGGGGACAATGAGCAGTTCTTC
.	TRBV18	TRBJ2-5	.	CASSPGISKTQYF	TGTGCCAGCTCACCCGGGATCAGCAAGACCCAGTACTTC
.	TRBV7-2	TRBJ2-7	TRBD2	CASSLEGLAGVYEQYF	TGTGCCAGCAGCTTAGAAGGACTAGCGGGGGTCTACGAGCAGTACTTC
few	TRBV24-1	TRBJ2-7	.	CATKGDSYEQYF	TGTGCCACCAAAGGGGACTCCTACGAGCAGTACTTC
once	TRBV12-3/TRBV12-4	TRBJ2-7	TRBD1	CAGSLNRGHEQYF	TGTGCCGGCAGTTTAAACAGGGGGCACGAGCAGTACTTC
few	TRBV28	TRBJ1-4	TRBD1	CASTQQGAQGALVNEKLFF	TGTGCCAGCACTCAACAAGGAGCTCAGGGGGCTCTGGTTAATGAAAAACTGTTTTTT
once	TRBV18	TRBJ1-5	.	CASSPAGGYNQPQHF	TGTGCCAGCTCACCAGCCGGCGGATATAATCAGCCCCAGCATTTT
.	TRBV19	TRBJ2-5	.	CASSSFGTDTYNEQYF	TGTGCCAGTAGTAGCTTCGGGACCGACACCTACAATGAGCAGTACTTC
.	TRBV7-2	TRBJ2-5	.	CASSGGYNEQYF	TGTGCCAGCAGCGGGGGCTACAATGAGCAGTACTTC
few	TRBV27	TRBJ2-6	.	CASSKTWGANVLTF	TGTGCCAGCAGTAAAACGTGGGGGGCCAACGTCCTGACTTTC
once	TRBV7-8	TRBJ2-5	.	CASRGASEAQYF	TGTGCCAGCCGCGGGGCTAGCGAGGCCCAGTACTTC
few	TRBV29-1	TRBJ2-5	.	CSVESASLVAQYF	TGCAGCGTTGAGTCTGCTAGCCTGGTGGCCCAGTACTTC